This T cell receptor beta chain was captured by sequencing in a study of cytomegalovirus exposure and HLA in healthy donors. Points from the study as a whole: The authors listed 164 TCR beta chains as cytomegalovirus-associated. With high specificity and sensitivity, the classifier reportedly diagnosed cytomegalovirus status.

Here immunoSEQ multiplex PCR was the method, and the copy in TCRdb shows in-frame clones only, minus some. The table has approximately 62,000 clones, roughly 94% seen once; the top ten hold 1% to 1.5%. In the case of this clone: Its antigen is unidentified.

Germline V CDR1 and CDR2: MNHEY, SVGAGI. The CDR3 has 13 amino acids. V was trimmed by 11 bases and J by 6 bases, leaving 16 bases between them. Donors were drawn from the roughly 110-subject validation cohort, separate from the roughly 700-subject first cohort. The chain employs TRBV6-5 and TRBJ1-4; weak D call: TRBD1 (6 bases). Sequences were obtained from PBMCs. This receptor was taken from a woman in her late teens or twenties in good health and CMV-seronegative. This CDR3 reads CACRTRGDEKLFF. In DNA, the CDR3 is TGTGCCTGTAGGACCAGGGGCGATGAAAAACTGTTTTTT.